The 30 T cell receptor beta chains presented below share a single source sample, sequenced in a study of blood T cell repertoires in COVID-19. Clones were sequenced by immunoSEQ multiplex PCR, and TCRdb holds only the in-frame ones, with some missing. The table lists 380,000 or so clones, roughly 90% of them singletons. The material sequenced was peripheral blood. The source of these receptors is a man in his forties with acute or convalescent COVID-19.

This chain connects TRBV7-9 to TRBJ2-5, with TRBD1 as a possible D gene (5 bases). Trimming pared 3 bases from V and 5 bases from J, leaving 19 bases between. The CDR3 loop spans 16 amino acids. CDR1 is SEHNR, CDR2 FQNEAQ, per germline (reference sequence). CDR3 in amino acids: CASSFGQGLVVETQYF. The CDR3 nucleotides read TGTGCCAGCAGCTTCGGTCAGGGCTTGGTAGTTGAGACCCAGTACTTC.

The chain combines TRBV4-3 with TRBJ1-5; D is possibly TRBD1 (5 bases). Germline CDR1 is LGHNA and CDR2 is YSLEER. V dropped 3 bases and J dropped 7 bases, with 13 bases sitting between them. The CDR3 length is 14 residues. The CDR3 reads CASSQGMGGQPQHF. DNA of the CDR3: TGCGCCAGCAGCCAGGGAATGGGGGGACAGCCCCAGCATTTT.

The rearrangement uses TRBV3-1 (or the pseudogene TRBV3-2) and TRBJ2-5; D might be TRBD1 (6 bases). V was clipped by 5 bases and J by 5 bases, with 21 bases between them. This CDR3 spans 16 amino acids. Germline lookup yields CDR1 LGHDT and CDR2 YNNKEL (reference sequence). CDR3 protein: CASSKRGAGALETQYF. CDR3 in DNA: TGTGCCAGCAGCAAACGTGGGGCAGGGGCCCTGGAGACCCAGTACTTC.

The table lists this clone with a count of one. The chain recombines TRBV15 with TRBJ2-1; no clear D gene. Looked up from germline, CDR1 is LNHNV and CDR2 is YYDKDF (reference sequence). There are 16 residues in the CDR3. Trimming removed 3 bases at V and 4 bases at J, with 16 bases between. The CDR3 is CATSSALFVEYNEQFF. The CDR3 coding sequence is TGTGCCACCAGCAGCGCCCTATTTGTAGAATACAATGAGCAGTTCTTC.

The CDR3 protein is CTSSQGGRLAGATYEQYF. The CDR3 DNA follows: TGCACCAGCAGCCAAGGGGGCCGACTAGCGGGGGCGACCTACGAGCAGTACTTC. The V and J genes are TRBV1 and TRBJ2-7; TRBD2, the table's D call, was not compared with the DNA. TRBV1 is shown as a pseudogene. This CDR3 region has 18 residues.

For this clone: Compared with germline, one end of the junction differs, possibly owing to a read error. CDR3 residues: CASSLLLGGARDEQYF. CDR3 DNA sequence: TGTGCCAGCAGCTTGTTGTTGGGGGGAGCACGGGACGAACAGTACTTC. This chain connects TRBV5-6 to TRBJ2-7; a weak D match, TRBD2 (6 bases). CDR1 and CDR2 (germline): SGHDT, YYEEEE. The CDR3 has 16 amino acids.

This clone came up once. The chain employs TRBV7-9 and TRBJ1-1; D is ambiguous. The CDR3 totals 15 residues. The ends were cut back, 5 bases at V and 0 bases at J, with 13 bases in the middle. Germline V gene lookup returns CDR1 SEHNR and CDR2 FQNEAQ (reference sequence). The CDR3 reads CASSHGRVMNTEAFF. CDR3 nucleotide sequence: TGTGCCAGCAGCCACGGCCGGGTCATGAACACTGAAGCTTTCTTT.

The rearrangement uses TRBV28 and TRBJ2-5; 8 bases are shared with TRBD1. This CDR3 spans 14 amino acids. Germline trimming cut 6 bases from V and 4 bases from J; bases unmatched to any gene: 7. CDR1 and CDR2 from the germline V gene are MDHEN and SYDVKM. The CDR3, as DNA: TGTGCCAGCAGACCGGACAGGGAGGTAGAGACCCAGTACTTC. Amino acids: CASRPDREVETQYF.

V is TRBV3-1 (or the pseudogene TRBV3-2) and J is TRBJ1-1; D is ambiguous. V dropped 1 base and J dropped 11 bases, with 14 bases sitting between them. The CDR3 has 13 residues. Germline V CDR1 and CDR2: LGHDT, YNNKEL (reference sequence). The CDR3 sequence: CASSQVPGLWAFF. DNA of the CDR3: TGTGCCAGCAGCCAAGTTCCCGGGTTGTGGGCTTTCTTT.

This clone appeared once. The rearrangement links TRBV10-3 to TRBJ2-7; 13 nucleotides align to TRBD2. The CDR3 covers 15 residues. The ends lost 6 bases at V and 5 bases at J; junction bases unmatched: 7. Germline CDR1 ENHRY, CDR2 SYGVKD. DNA of the CDR3: TGTGCCATCAGGACGACTAGCGGGAGGAGGAACGAGCAGTACTTC. This sequence encodes CAIRTTSGRRNEQYF.

This clone occurred many times. CDR3: CASRRTGDVYGYTF. The CDR3 DNA reads TGTGCCAGCCGCCGGACAGGGGACGTCTATGGCTACACCTTC. V usage is TRBV5-4 and J usage is TRBJ1-2, with 9 bases aligning to TRBD1. CDR1 and CDR2 (germline): SGHNT, YYREEE (reference sequence). The CDR3 totals 14 residues. The V and J ends lost 7 bases and 4 bases, in that order; junction bases with no gene match: 8.

The CDR3 nucleotides read TGCGCCAGCAGCCCCCGAGGGCTAGCGGGCGAAGAGACCCAGTACTTC. Its protein product is CASSPRGLAGEETQYF. This chain connects TRBV5-1 to TRBJ2-5; 8 bases fit TRBD2. This CDR3 spans 16 amino acids. Germline values: CDR1 SGHRS, CDR2 YFSETQ. Unmatched junction bases numbered 11, after V lost 4 bases and J lost 3 bases.

The chain employs TRBV28 and TRBJ2-5, with 9 positions matching TRBD1. J was trimmed by 5 bases and V by 3 bases; bases with no gene match: 4. The CDR3 spans 14 residues. Germline CDR1 MDHEN, CDR2 SYDVKM. Here the CDR3 DNA reads TGTGCCAGCAGTTTGGACAGGGGTCGCGAGACCCAGTACTTC. Translating gives CASSLDRGRETQYF.

The chain couples TRBV24-1 to TRBJ2-1, with TRBD2 as a possible D gene (6 bases). This CDR3 comprises 15 residues. Germline CDR1 reads KGHDR; CDR2 reads SFDVKD. Trimming cost V 4 bases and J 5 bases, with 14 bases left between them. CDR3 coding DNA: TGTGCCACCAGTGACCCCTCCTCGGGGGACAATGAGCAGTTCTTC. It is translated as CATSDPSSGDNEQFF.

This clone was seen a single time. The chain is built from TRBV6-5 and TRBJ2-7; TRBD2 matches 10 bases. CDR3 size: 13 residues. Trimming at V came to 11 bases and at J to 5 bases, leaving 9 bases not matched to a gene. CDR1 MNHEY and CDR2 SVGAGI come from the germline V gene. The DNA for the CDR3 is TGTGCCTTAGAGCGGGAGGGCCCCAACGAGCAGTACTTC. As protein: CALEREGPNEQYF.

This rearrangement joins TRBV3-1 (or the pseudogene TRBV3-2) to TRBJ2-2; D possibly corresponds to TRBD2 (6 bases). Trimming took 4 bases from V and 6 from J, leaving 9 bases between them. The CDR3 sequence is 13 residues long. Per the germline V gene, CDR1 is LGHDT and CDR2 is YNNKEL (reference sequence). CDR3 sequence reads: CASSLRLAGELFF. Here the CDR3 DNA reads TGTGCCAGCAGCCTCCGACTAGCCGGGGAGCTGTTTTTT.

The gene calls are TRBV9 and TRBJ2-6; D is undetermined. This CDR3 is 14 amino acids long. Trimming removed 0 bases at V and 3 bases at J, with 4 bases between. Per germline, CDR1 SGDLS and CDR2 YYNGEE. The CDR3 DNA is TGTGCCAGCAGCGTAGATAGTGGGGCCAACGTCCTGACTTTC. It yields the protein CASSVDSGANVLTF. Based on the CDR3 plus reference TRBV9 and TRBJ2-6, the full variable domain is DSGVTQTPKHLITATGQRVTLRCSPRSGDLSVYWYQQSLDQGLQFLIQYYNGEERAKGNILERFSAQQFPDLHSELNLSSLELGDSALYFCASSVDSGANVLTFGAGSRLTVL.

By frequency in the sample, this clone is medium-sized. V gene TRBV4-2 combines with J gene TRBJ2-1, with D perhaps matching TRBD2 (6 bases). V dropped 0 bases and J dropped 0 bases, with 6 bases sitting between them. Germline V gene data show CDR1 as LGHNA and CDR2 as YNFKEQ. The CDR3 loop spans 15 amino acids. The CDR3: CASSQDSGSYNEQFF. Here the CDR3 DNA reads TGTGCCAGCAGCCAAGATAGCGGCTCCTACAATGAGCAGTTCTTC.

CDR3: CASSPTAWGVRYTF. CDR3 bases: TGTGCCAGCAGCCCGACCGCCTGGGGGGTTCGCTACACCTTC. V gene TRBV27 combines with J gene TRBJ1-2; tentative D call: TRBD1 (5 bases). CDR1 is MNHEY, CDR2 SMNVEV, per germline (reference sequence). This CDR3 has 14 residues. V was shortened by 6 bases and J by 9 bases, with 20 bases between the two germline ends.

V and J are TRBV20-1 and TRBJ2-7; a weak D match, TRBD2 (5 bases). Germline CDR1 DFQATT, CDR2 SNEGSKA (reference sequence). Trimming cost V 3 bases and J 0 bases, with 12 bases left between them. There are 14 residues in the CDR3. The CDR3 protein is CSASKDGDSYEQYF. The CDR3 DNA follows: TGCAGTGCTAGTAAGGACGGGGACTCCTACGAGCAGTACTTC.

A single count supports this clone. J is TRBJ1-2 and V is TRBV27; tentative D call: TRBD1 (5 bases). Trimming shortened V by 3 bases and J by 4 bases, and 9 bases separated the two germline ends. The CDR3 has 13 amino acids. CDR1 MNHEY and CDR2 SMNVEV come from the germline V gene (reference sequence). CDR3 coding DNA: TGTGCCAGCAGTTTTGGACAAAGCTATGGCTACACCTTC. This gives the protein CASSFGQSYGYTF.

V is TRBV6-5 and J is TRBJ2-3; TRBD2 agrees at 10 bases. V trimming: 6 bases; J trimming: 4 bases; junction bases outside the gene matches: 4. The CDR3 covers 14 residues. CDR1 is MNHEY and CDR2 is SVGAGI in the germline V gene. The CDR3 is CASSHSGRSDTQYF. CDR3 nucleotide sequence: TGTGCCAGCAGCCATAGCGGGAGGTCAGATACGCAGTATTTT.

This rearrangement joins TRBV28 to TRBJ2-7; D uncertain. The V end was cut by 4 bases, the J end by 0 bases, with 4 bases between. The CDR3 contains 12 residues. The germline CDR1 and CDR2 sequences are MDHEN and SYDVKM. CDR3 bases: TGTGCCAGCAGTTCTAGCTCCTACGAGCAGTACTTC. It translates to CASSSSSYEQYF.

V usage is TRBV11-1 and J usage is TRBJ2-2, with 7 bases lining up with TRBD2. Germline trimming cut 3 bases from V and 0 bases from J; bases unmatched to any gene: 1. Germline values: CDR1 SGHAT, CDR2 FQDESV (reference sequence). CDR3 length: 15 residues. CDR3 DNA sequence: TGTGCCAGCAGCTTTGGACTAGCGAACACCGGGGAGCTGTTTTTT. It codes for CASSFGLANTGELFF.

The rearrangement links TRBV5-6 to TRBJ1-1; no reliable D call. The germline V gene has CDR1 SGHDT and CDR2 YYEEEE. Between the trimmed V and J ends, which lost 1 base and 2 bases, there was a span of 15 bases. The CDR3 sequence is 16 residues long. CDR3 in amino acids: CASSLYPSLTNTEAFF. CDR3 coding DNA: TGTGCCAGCAGCTTGTACCCGTCCCTCACAAACACTGAAGCTTTCTTT.

V gene TRBV6-6 combines with J gene TRBJ2-2; the match to TRBD2 covers 11 bases. CDR1 is MNHNY, CDR2 SVGAGI, per germline (reference sequence). This CDR3 is 16 amino acids long. J lost 4 bases, V lost 4 bases, and 5 bases had no gene match. Here the CDR3 DNA reads TGTGCCAGCAGTTCGGCTAGCGGGGGGATCACCGGGGAGCTGTTTTTT. Residues: CASSSASGGITGELFF.

The chain is built from TRBV5-1 and TRBJ2-2; 7 nucleotides line up with TRBD2. With V trimmed by 4 bases and J by 12 bases, 15 bases remained unmatched. The CDR3 length is 15 residues. In germline, CDR1 is SGHRS, CDR2 YFSETQ. The chain's CDR3 is CASSPPGGGAVKLFF. The CDR3 bases are TGCGCCAGCAGCCCCCCGGGCGGGGGTGCAGTGAAGCTGTTTTTT. The full variable domain, its missing parts supplied by reference TRBV5-1 and TRBJ2-2, is KAGVTQTPRYLIKTRGQQVTLSCSPISGHRSVSWYQQTPGQGLQFLFEYFSETQRNKGNFPGRFSGRQFSNSRSEMNVSTLELGDSALYLCASSPPGGGAVKLFFGEGSRLTVL.

V usage is TRBV28 and J usage is TRBJ1-1; 9 bases fit TRBD1. CDR3 length equals 13 residues. Germline lookup yields CDR1 MDHEN and CDR2 SYDVKM. V trimming: 1 base; J trimming: 12 bases; junction bases outside the gene matches: 6. As DNA, the CDR3 is TGTGCCAGCAGTTTATCCGGGACAGGGATTCCTTTCTTT. This translates into CASSLSGTGIPFF.

V and J are TRBV6-2 or TRBV6-3 and TRBJ2-7, with 9 bases matching TRBD2. Germline V lookup: CDR1 MNHEY, CDR2 SVGEGT. The CDR3 sequence is 16 residues long. With V trimmed by 0 bases and J by 3 bases, 6 bases remained unmatched. CDR3 amino acids: CASSYSKVAGDYEQYF. The CDR3 nucleotides read TGTGCCAGCAGTTACTCGAAAGTAGCGGGGGACTACGAGCAGTACTTC.

The rearrangement joins TRBV7-3 to TRBJ1-3; D perhaps matches TRBD1 (6 bases). Germline V gives CDR1 SGHTA, CDR2 FQGTGA. Trimming left V 5 bases short and J 5 bases short, with 19 bases between. The CDR3 contains 16 residues. The CDR3 sequence: CASSHGWDNNRNTIYF. CDR3 nucleotide sequence: TGTGCCAGCAGCCACGGATGGGACAACAACCGAAACACCATATATTTT.